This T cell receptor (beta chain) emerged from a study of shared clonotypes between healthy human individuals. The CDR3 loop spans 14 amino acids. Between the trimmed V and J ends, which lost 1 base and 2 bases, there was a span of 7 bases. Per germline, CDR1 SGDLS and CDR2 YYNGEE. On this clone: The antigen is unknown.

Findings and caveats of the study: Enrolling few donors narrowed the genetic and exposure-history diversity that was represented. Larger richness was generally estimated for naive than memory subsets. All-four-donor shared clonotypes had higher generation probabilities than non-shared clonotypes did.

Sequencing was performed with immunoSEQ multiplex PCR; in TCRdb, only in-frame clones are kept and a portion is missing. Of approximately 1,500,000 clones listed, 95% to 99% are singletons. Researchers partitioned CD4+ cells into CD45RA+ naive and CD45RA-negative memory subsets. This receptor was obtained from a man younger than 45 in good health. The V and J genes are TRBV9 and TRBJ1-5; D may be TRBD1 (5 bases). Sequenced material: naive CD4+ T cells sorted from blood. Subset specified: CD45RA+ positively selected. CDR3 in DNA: TGTGCCAGCAGCGTACGGGACGGCAATCAGCCCCAGCATTTT. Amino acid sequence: CASSVRDGNQPQHF.